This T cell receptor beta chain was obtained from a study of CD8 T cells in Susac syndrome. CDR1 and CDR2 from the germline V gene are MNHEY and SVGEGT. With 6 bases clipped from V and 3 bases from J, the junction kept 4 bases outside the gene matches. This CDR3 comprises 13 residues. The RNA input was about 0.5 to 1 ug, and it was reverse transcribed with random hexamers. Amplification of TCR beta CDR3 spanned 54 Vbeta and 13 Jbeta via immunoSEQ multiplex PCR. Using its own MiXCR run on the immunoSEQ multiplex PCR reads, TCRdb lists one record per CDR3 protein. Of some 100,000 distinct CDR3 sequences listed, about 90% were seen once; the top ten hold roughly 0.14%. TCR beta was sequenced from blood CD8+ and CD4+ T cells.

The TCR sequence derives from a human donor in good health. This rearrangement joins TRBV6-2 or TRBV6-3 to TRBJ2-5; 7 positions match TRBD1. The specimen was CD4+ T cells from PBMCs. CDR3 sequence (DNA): TGTGCCAGCAGAGAAACAGGGGAAGAGACCCAGTACTTC. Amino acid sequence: CASRETGEETQYF.